This T cell receptor (beta chain) was retrieved from a study of regulatory T cells in long-lasting Graves disease. This clonotype was counted between two and nine times. Time point noted: persistent/refractory GD, antithyroid drugs over 5 years with positive TRAb. RNA from PBMCs was the source of the TCR library. Construction of the TCR beta libraries employed iRepertoire HTBI primers in conjunction with Arm-PCR of CDR3 regions. TCRdb redid the calling of the multiplex PCR reads with MiXCR, one entry per CDR3 protein. The data show about 470,000 distinct CDR3 sequences, 20% to 25% seen once. This CDR3 spans 13 amino acids. The V gene's germline CDR1 is KGHDR and CDR2 SFDVKD. Trimming took off 5 bases at V and 2 bases at J, with 8 bases between the two ends.

Here the sequenced sample was peripheral blood mononuclear cells (PBMCs), taken when the disease was refractory, from a patient treated with antithyroid drugs. The chain joins TRBV24-1 to TRBJ1-1; D is uncertain. The source is a female donor with Graves disease. DNA for the CDR3: TGTGCCACCAGTGGGGCAGCCAACACTGAAGCTTTCTTT. Its protein product is CATSGAANTEAFF.